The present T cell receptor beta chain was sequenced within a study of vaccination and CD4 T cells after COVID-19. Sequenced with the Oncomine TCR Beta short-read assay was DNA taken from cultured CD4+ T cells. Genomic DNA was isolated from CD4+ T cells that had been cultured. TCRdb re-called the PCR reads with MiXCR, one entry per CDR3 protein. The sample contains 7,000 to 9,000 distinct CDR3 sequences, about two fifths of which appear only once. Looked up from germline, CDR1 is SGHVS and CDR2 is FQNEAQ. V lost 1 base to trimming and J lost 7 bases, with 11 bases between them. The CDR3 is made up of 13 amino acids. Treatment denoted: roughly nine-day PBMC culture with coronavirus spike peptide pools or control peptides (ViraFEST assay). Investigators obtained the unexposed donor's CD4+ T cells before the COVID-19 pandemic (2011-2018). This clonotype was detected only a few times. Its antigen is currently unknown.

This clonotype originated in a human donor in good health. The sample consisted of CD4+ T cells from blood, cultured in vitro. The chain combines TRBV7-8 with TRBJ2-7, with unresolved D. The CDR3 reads CASSLGAEWEQYF. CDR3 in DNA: TGTGCCAGCAGCTTAGGTGCTGAGTGGGAGCAGTACTTC.